The rows below give T cell receptor beta chains drawn from one sample of a study of blood T cells in healthy people across ages. From the 5' RACE reads, TCRdb called clonotypes with MiXCR, one entry per CDR3 protein. The sample shows 790,000 or so distinct CDR3 sequences, about half of them seen only once. The material sequenced was blood. Every receptor here comes from an older man in good health. Each CDR3 is given with its conserved first and last residue. The D gene is left open where the match is weak. Clone size appears in some rows only: once, few, many, or a class for an expanded clone.

D,V,J,size,DNA,CDR3
.,TRBV12-3/TRBV12-4,TRBJ2-3,many,TGTGCCAGCAGTTACGCAGATACGCAGTATTTT,CASSYADTQYF
.,TRBV3-1,TRBJ2-3,few,TGTGCCAGCAGCCAAGTCGTTACCCACCGGGGGACAGATACGCAGTATTTT,CASSQVVTHRGTDTQYF
TRBD1,TRBV3-1,TRBJ2-5,many,TGTGCCAGCAGCCCACTCGGGACAGGCAGAGAGACCCAGTACTTC,CASSPLGTGRETQYF
TRBD2,TRBV5-1,TRBJ2-1,.,TGCGCCAGCAGCTGGAGTAGCGGGGGGGGAGGTGAGCAGTTCTTC,CASSWSSGGGGEQFF
TRBD2,TRBV11-1,TRBJ2-1,.,TGTGCCAGCAGCGTCGGGACTAGCGGGGTCTACAATGAGCAGTTCTTC,CASSVGTSGVYNEQFF
.,TRBV24-1,TRBJ2-5,.,TGTGCCACCAGTGATAGGAGTAGCGAGGTCGGAGAGACCCAGTACTTC,CATSDRSSEVGETQYF
TRBD1,TRBV27,TRBJ2-5,.,TGTGCCAGCAGTTTGCGTCGACAAGGGGGCGGGCGAGAGACCCAGTACTTC,CASSLRRQGGGRETQYF
.,TRBV9,TRBJ2-3,.,TGTGCCAGCAGCGTAGATGGGATAGATACGCAGTATTTT,CASSVDGIDTQYF
.,TRBV29-1,TRBJ2-1,.,TGCAGCGTTTATAGGCTAGCTGGCTTAGGTGAGCAGTTCTTC,CSVYRLAGLGEQFF
.,TRBV24-1,TRBJ2-3,once,TGTGCCGCCAGTGCCCCATTCACAGATACGCAGTATTTT,CAASAPFTDTQYF
TRBD1,TRBV4-3,TRBJ1-2,.,TGCGCCAGCAGCCAATTGAGAGGGGGCAACTATGGCTACACCTTC,CASSQLRGGNYGYTF
.,TRBV6-2/TRBV6-3,TRBJ2-1,.,TGTGCCAGCAGGACAGGTGGGAGCTCCTACAATGAGCAGTTCTTC,CASRTGGSSYNEQFF
.,TRBV7-3,TRBJ2-1,.,TGTGCCAGCAGCCCAGGACCGATCTACGAGCAGTTCTTC,CASSPGPIYEQFF
.,TRBV4-3,TRBJ2-1,.,TGCGCCAGCAGCATCGGGACCCACCTTTACAATGAGCAGTTCTTC,CASSIGTHLYNEQFF
.,TRBV11-1,TRBJ2-3,.,TGTGCCGGCAGCTTAGCAGCACTAGATTCAGATACACAGTATTTT,CAGSLAALDSDTQYF
.,TRBV10-1,TRBJ1-2,.,TGCGCCAGCAGTGGAAGGACAGACTATGGCTACACCTTC,CASSGRTDYGYTF
.,TRBV29-1,TRBJ2-1,.,TGCAGCGTTACTGAGGGGGTGACGGACTACAATGAGCAGTTCTTC,CSVTEGVTDYNEQFF
.,TRBV5-1,TRBJ2-6,.,TGCGCCAGCAGCTTGGTGGGCGGCCCGGGGGCCAACGTCCTGACTTTC,CASSLVGGPGANVLTF
.,TRBV9,TRBJ1-6,.,TGTGCCAGCAGCGTATACAGGGACGGTTCACCCCTCCACTTT,CASSVYRDGSPLHF
.,TRBV27,TRBJ2-7,.,TGTGCCAGCAGTTTAATCGGCGGAGCCTACGAGCAGTACTTC,CASSLIGGAYEQYF
.,TRBV20-1,TRBJ1-1,few,TGCAGTGCTAGAGACGAGCCGCACACTGAAGCTTTCTTT,CSARDEPHTEAFF
TRBD1,TRBV3-1,TRBJ1-4,.,TGTGCCAGCAGCCAAGATCAGGGGGGGCATCTCCCTGAAAAACTGTTTTTT,CASSQDQGGHLPEKLFF
TRBD1,TRBV7-9,TRBJ2-7,.,TGTGCCAGCAGCCGCGGGGACAGGACACCCTACGAGCAGTACTTC,CASSRGDRTPYEQYF
.,TRBV20-1,TRBJ1-4,once,TGCAGTGCTGAAAGACGGGAGGCTAATGAAAAACTGTTTTTT,CSAERREANEKLFF
TRBD2,TRBV20-1,TRBJ2-5,.,TGCAGTGCTCTTCGGGACTTTGGCGGGGGGACCCAGTACTTC,CSALRDFGGGTQYF
.,TRBV20-1,TRBJ2-1,.,TGCAGTGCTAGAGATCTCTTAGCGGAAACCTACAATGAGCAGTTCTTC,CSARDLLAETYNEQFF
.,TRBV5-1,TRBJ2-1,few,TGCGCCAGCAGCTTGGAGGGGTCGGCCTACAATGAGCAGTTCTTC,CASSLEGSAYNEQFF
.,TRBV30,TRBJ2-7,few,TGTGCCCGAGCCGAGAATAATTACGAGCAGTACTTC,CARAENNYEQYF
.,TRBV19,TRBJ2-1,few,TGTGCCAGTAGTTTCGGGACTCAGCAGTTCTTC,CASSFGTQQFF
.,TRBV21-1,TRBJ2-2,.,TGTGCCAGCAGAAGGGGGTCCGGGGAGCTGTTTTTT,CASRRGSGELFF
TRBD2,TRBV29-1,TRBJ2-3,many,TGCAGCGTTGAGGGACTAGCGGGAGATACGCAGTATTTT,CSVEGLAGDTQYF
TRBD1,TRBV12-3/TRBV12-4,TRBJ2-3,.,TGTGCCAGCAGTGGCAGGGGGAGCACAGATGCGCAGTATTTT,CASSGRGSTDAQYF
.,TRBV3-1,TRBJ2-7,.,TGTGCCAGCAGCCAAGTCGGAGACGAGCAGTACTTC,CASSQVGDEQYF
.,TRBV6-2/TRBV6-3,TRBJ2-6,.,TGTGCCAGCAGTTACATGGGGGACGGGGCCAACGTCCTGACTTTC,CASSYMGDGANVLTF
.,TRBV20-1,TRBJ1-5,.,TGCAGTGCTAAGACCTTACAGGGTTCCTACAATCAGCCCCAGCATTTT,CSAKTLQGSYNQPQHF
.,TRBV12-5,TRBJ1-5,few,TGTGCTAGTGGTTTGGTTGGTCTTAGCAATCAGCCCCAGCATTTT,CASGLVGLSNQPQHF
.,TRBV30,TRBJ1-2,few,TGTGCCTGGAGCGATAGGACAGAAGGCTACACCTTC,CAWSDRTEGYTF
TRBD1,TRBV28,TRBJ2-7,.,TGTGCCAGCAGGGGGCACGGGACAGGGATATACGAGCAGTACTTC,CASRGHGTGIYEQYF
.,TRBV11-2,TRBJ2-7,many,TGTGCCAGCACCACCCTGGGTCCGAGCTCCTACGAGCAGTACTTC,CASTTLGPSSYEQYF
.,TRBV2,TRBJ2-7,.,TGTGCCAGCAGTGATCCAGGGGATACCTACGAGCAGTACTTC,CASSDPGDTYEQYF
TRBD2,TRBV2,TRBJ2-5,.,TGTGCCTCTCAGTATTTAACCGGGACTAGCGGGAGAGGAGGGGAGACCCAGTACTTC,CASQYLTGTSGRGGETQYF
TRBD1,TRBV12-3/TRBV12-4,TRBJ2-7,.,TGTGCCAGCAGTTTAGATCAGGGGGTCCCCTACGAGCAGTACTTC,CASSLDQGVPYEQYF
.,TRBV11-1,TRBJ2-3,.,TGTGCCAGCAGCTTAACAGGGTTCGATACGCAGTATTTT,CASSLTGFDTQYF
TRBD2,TRBV4-2,TRBJ2-1,.,TGTGCCAGCAGCCACCCGGGAGGGGATGAGCAGTTCTTC,CASSHPGGDEQFF
.,TRBV7-9,TRBJ1-4,few,TGTGCCAGCAGCTTAGGCACGGCTAATGAAAAACTGTTTTTT,CASSLGTANEKLFF
.,TRBV28,TRBJ2-5,.,TGTGCCAGCAGCGCCACCATCCAGGGGAAGGGGGAGACCCAGTACTTC,CASSATIQGKGETQYF
TRBD1,TRBV5-1,TRBJ1-1,.,TGCGCCAGCGGGGCCGGGACAGTCGGGGGAGCTTTCTTT,CASGAGTVGGAFF
.,TRBV29-1,TRBJ2-2,.,TGCAGCGTTGAAGATTCCAGGATGAACACCGGGGAGCTGTTTTTT,CSVEDSRMNTGELFF
TRBD2,TRBV15,TRBJ2-1,.,TGTGCCACCAGCAGAGATCTAGCACTAGCGGGAAGCATCTCCTACAATGAGCAGTTCTTC,CATSRDLALAGSISYNEQFF
.,TRBV12-3/TRBV12-4,TRBJ2-3,few,TGTGCCAGCAGTTTTGTAGGGACATACTACACAGATACGCAGTATTTT,CASSFVGTYYTDTQYF
.,TRBV10-3,TRBJ2-7,.,TGTGCCATCAGTGAGTCAGGCTCATCCTACGAGCAGTACTTC,CAISESGSSYEQYF
.,TRBV19,TRBJ1-1,.,TGTGCCAGTACTAACACAATGAACACTGAAGCTTTCTTT,CASTNTMNTEAFF
.,TRBV20-1,TRBJ2-6,few,TGCAGTGCCAGACCTGGGGCCAACGTCCTGACTTTC,CSARPGANVLTF
.,TRBV12-3/TRBV12-4,TRBJ2-3,once,TGTGCCAGCAGTGGGGGCGGCGGGCGAAGCACAGATACGCGGTATTTT,CASSGGGGRSTDTRYF
TRBD1,TRBV7-9,TRBJ2-7,.,TGTGCCAGCAGCCAGGACAGGGGGCGACCTAACTCCTACGAGCAGTACTTC,CASSQDRGRPNSYEQYF
.,TRBV5-1,TRBJ2-7,few,TGCGCCAGCAGCTTGGAGGTTGCAGGGCCTAACGACGAGCAGTACTTC,CASSLEVAGPNDEQYF